Listed here are 4 T cell receptor beta chains from one sample, sequenced in a study of cytomegalovirus exposure and HLA in healthy donors. A multiplex PCR was run with 60 Vbeta primers and 13 Jbeta primers. TCRdb's table, derived via immunoSEQ multiplex PCR, lists solely in-frame clones and lacks some. The sample carries approximately 140,000 clones, about 60% recorded once. Sequences were obtained from PBMCs. The receptor source for this set is a woman aged 60-75 years in good health and CMV-seropositive.

This clone was counted a few times. The rearrangement joins TRBV5-4 to TRBJ1-2; D might be TRBD1 (6 bases). The V end lost 2 bases, the J end lost 7 bases, and 15 bases lay between the germline ends. This CDR3 spans 14 amino acids. The germline V gene has CDR1 SGHNT and CDR2 YYREEE (reference sequence). CDR3 nucleotides: TGTGCCAGCAGCTTTGAAGGGGGTATCCCTGGCTACACCTTC. Protein sequence: CASSFEGGIPGYTF.

V and J are TRBV14 and TRBJ2-7; 12 nucleotides agree with TRBD1. Germline CDR1 SGHDN, CDR2 FVKESK. V was clipped by 1 base and J by 12 bases; unmatched bases: 7. The length of the CDR3 is 14 residues. CDR3 amino acids: CASSQVSGTGGWYF. Written as DNA, the CDR3 is TGTGCCAGCAGCCAAGTATCCGGGACAGGGGGCTGGTACTTC.

This rearrangement joins TRBV7-9 to TRBJ1-3, with D perhaps matching TRBD1 (5 bases). The germline V and J ends were trimmed by 5 bases and 2 bases, with 16 bases remaining between them. This CDR3 region has 16 residues. Germline values: CDR1 SEHNR, CDR2 FQNEAQ (reference sequence). CDR3 coding DNA: TGTGCCAGCAGCCACCATCAACAGGTTCCTGGAAACACCATATATTTT. It translates to CASSHHQQVPGNTIYF.

V is TRBV30 and J is TRBJ1-1, with D tentatively TRBD1 (5 bases). Germline V gene lookup returns CDR1 GTSNPN and CDR2 SVGIG (reference sequence). This CDR3 contains 14 residues. The V end lost 3 bases, the J end lost 11 bases, and 22 bases lay between the germline ends. The CDR3 region is CAWSGGTGLRGAFF. CDR3 nucleotide sequence: TGTGCCTGGAGCGGCGGGACTGGGCTGCGGGGGGCTTTCTTT.